Listed here is a single T cell receptor (beta chain). The antigen is unknown. The ends were cut back, 3 bases at V and 6 bases at J, with 3 bases in the middle. This CDR3 spans 10 amino acids. The germline gives CDR1 SQVTM, CDR2 ANQGSEA. PCR involved 60 Vbeta and 13 Jbeta primers. Profiling relied on immunoSEQ multiplex PCR, and the TCRdb table lists in-frame clones only, not all of them. The sample has 150,000 to 200,000 clones; more than 75% are singletons. These data originate in a study of cytomegalovirus exposure and HLA in healthy donors. General study results and limits: TCR beta sequences numbering 15,000 to 20,000 were associated with HLA alleles at 0.05 false discovery rate in a later analysis.

This clonotype originated in a man aged 35-49 years in good health and CMV-seronegative. This sequence joins TRBV29-1 and TRBJ2-1; D remains ambiguous. Source material: PBMCs. The CDR3 spells CSVDRNEQFF. In DNA, the CDR3 is TGCAGCGTTGATCGCAATGAGCAGTTCTTC.